Below, 29 T cell receptor beta chains from the same sample are listed, as sequenced in a study of T cell responses to AZD1222 COVID-19 vaccine. Some clones are missing from TCRdb's copy, which holds only in-frame ones; the method was immunoSEQ multiplex PCR. The data hold around 120,000 clones, with about 90% observed a single time. Sample: peripheral blood, taken 28 days after the second AZD1222 dose. The origin of the receptors is an adult who received the AZD1222 COVID-19 vaccine.

The J gene is TRBJ1-5, the V gene TRBV7-9; D is uncertain. The CDR3 totals 13 residues. Germline values: CDR1 SEHNR, CDR2 FQNEAQ (reference sequence). With 2 bases removed from V and 5 bases from J, the gap between germline ends came to 7 bases. The CDR3 region has the DNA TGTGCCAGCAGCTTAAACGACGATCAGCCCCAGCATTTT. Residues: CASSLNDDQPQHF.

This clone has a single count. The gene calls are TRBV6-5 and TRBJ1-4; D uncertain. The CDR3 sequence is 15 residues long. V was trimmed by 2 bases and J by 1 base, leaving 8 bases between them. Germline CDR1 reads MNHEY; CDR2 reads SVGAGI. The CDR3 spells CASSYAWGTNEKLFF. CDR3 nucleotides: TGTGCCAGCAGTTACGCATGGGGAACTAATGAAAAACTGTTTTTT.

The V and J genes are TRBV29-1 and TRBJ2-5, with 8 bases identical to TRBD2. Germline V gene data show CDR1 as SQVTM and CDR2 as ANQGSEA. The junction had 10 bases not matched to a gene; V was cut back by 8 bases and J by 5 bases. The CDR3 totals 13 residues. The CDR3 sequence: CSKSGSTLETQYF. The CDR3 nucleotides are TGCAGCAAGAGCGGGAGTACACTGGAGACCCAGTACTTC.

This chain connects TRBV19 to TRBJ2-7, with 9 bases lining up with TRBD2. The ends lost 4 bases at V and 5 bases at J; junction bases unmatched: 9. CDR1 and CDR2 from the germline V gene are LNHDA and SQIVND (reference sequence). This CDR3 spans 15 amino acids. The CDR3 spells CASSTLAGLGHEQYF. The CDR3 DNA sequence: TGTGCCAGTAGTACACTAGCGGGTCTCGGGCACGAGCAGTACTTC. The full variable domain, rest sourced from reference TRBV19 and TRBJ2-7, is DGGITQSPKYLFRKEGQNVTLSCEQNLNHDAMYWYRQDPGQGLRLIYYSQIVNDFQKGDIAEGYSVSREKKESFPLTVTSAQKNPTAFYLCASSTLAGLGHEQYFGPGTRLTVT.

This chain links TRBV2 with TRBJ1-1, with unresolved D. This CDR3 region has 15 residues. From germline, CDR1 is SNHLY and CDR2 FYNNEI. Trimming left V 3 bases short and J 4 bases short, with 15 bases between. The CDR3 DNA reads TGTGCCAGCAGTGAGGACCCAGGTTTAGTCACTGAAGCTTTCTTT. Translation: CASSEDPGLVTEAFF.

V gene TRBV2 combines with J gene TRBJ2-1; D ambiguous. The V gene's germline CDR1 is SNHLY and CDR2 FYNNEI. The CDR3 consists of 12 residues. Deletions cut 2 bases from V and 8 bases from J, with 7 bases between. The CDR3 sequence: CASSETGHEQFF. The CDR3 region has the DNA TGTGCCAGCAGTGAAACGGGTCATGAGCAGTTCTTC. The variable domain in full, with the rest retrieved from reference TRBV2 and TRBJ2-1, is EPEVTQTPSHQVTQMGQEVILRCVPISNHLYFYWYRQILGQKVEFLVSFYNNEISEKSEIFDDQFSVERPDGSNFTLKIRSTKLEDSAMYFCASSETGHEQFFGPGTRLTVL.

J is TRBJ1-5 and V is TRBV28; no reliable D call. Germline V CDR1 and CDR2: MDHEN, SYDVKM. The CDR3 contains 12 residues. V was trimmed by 11 bases and J by 0 bases, leaving 8 bases between them. The CDR3 sequence: CAAEDSNQPQHF. The CDR3 region has the DNA TGTGCCGCAGAAGATAGCAATCAGCCCCAGCATTTT.

The chain recombines TRBV15 with TRBJ1-4; D unresolved. Per the germline V gene, CDR1 is LNHNV and CDR2 is YYDKDF (reference sequence). The CDR3 spans 15 residues. Trimming left V 6 bases short and J 0 bases short, with 11 bases between. CDR3 protein: CATRDLGTTNEKLFF. Written as DNA, the CDR3 is TGTGCCACCAGGGATCTTGGGACAACTAATGAAAAACTGTTTTTT.

V is TRBV9 and J is TRBJ2-6; D might be TRBD1 or TRBD2, each matching 7 bases. Trimming removed 9 bases at V and 1 base at J, with 41 bases between. Germline V CDR1 and CDR2: SGDLS, YYNGEE. This CDR3 contains 24 residues. CDR3 nucleotides: TGTGCCACCGTGAACCTCGACCAGCAGCGTAGCGGGCAGGGGGTCTCATCTGGGGCCAACGTCCTGACTTTC. As protein: CATVNLDQQRSGQGVSSGANVLTF.

The rearrangement links TRBV15 to TRBJ1-2, with D maybe TRBD1 (6 bases). The V gene lost 0 bases and the J gene lost 5 bases, with 16 bases spanning the gap. Germline CDR1 is LNHNV and CDR2 is YYDKDF (reference sequence). The CDR3 runs to 16 residues. The CDR3 is CATSRDSGQQQYGYTF. CDR3 coding DNA: TGTGCCACCAGCAGAGATTCAGGACAGCAACAATATGGCTACACCTTC.

This chain connects TRBV7-8 to TRBJ2-3; no clear D. The CDR3 totals 15 residues. V was cut by 1 base and J by 2 bases, with 10 bases left in between. CDR1 SGHVS and CDR2 FQNEAQ come from the germline V gene. This CDR3 reads CASSLGGFPTDTQYF. CDR3 DNA sequence: TGTGCCAGCAGCTTAGGAGGATTTCCCACAGATACGCAGTATTTT.

V gene TRBV9 combines with J gene TRBJ2-7; 8 bases align to TRBD2. V dropped 1 base and J dropped 4; count of bases not matched to a gene: 7. The CDR3 is made up of 15 amino acids. Germline-derived CDR1 and CDR2 are SGDLS and YYNGEE. CDR3 nucleotides: TGTGCCAGCAGCGTAATGGCAGCGGGGGTTTACGAGCAGTACTTC. Its translation is CASSVMAAGVYEQYF.

The chain joins TRBV7-8 to TRBJ1-2; 7 bases are a match to TRBD1. Germline CDR1 is SGHVS and CDR2 is FQNEAQ. This CDR3 spans 16 amino acids. The J segment lost 7 bases and the V segment lost 1 base, leaving 12 bases of the junction unmatched. CDR3 sequence (DNA): TGTGCCAGCAGCTTAGACATCGAGGGGGCGCGGGGTGGCTACACCTTC. Translating it yields CASSLDIEGARGGYTF. Using reference TRBV7-8 and TRBJ1-2 for the parts outside the CDR3, the full variable domain is GAGVSQSPRYKVAKRGQDVALRCDPISGHVSLFWYQQALGQGPEFLTYFQNEAQLDKSGLPSDRFFAERPEGSVSTLKIQRTQQEDSAVYLCASSLDIEGARGGYTFGSGTRLTVV.

J is TRBJ1-2 and V is TRBV27; D is uncertain. This CDR3 contains 12 residues. CDR1 MNHEY and CDR2 SMNVEV come from the germline V gene (reference sequence). V lost 9 bases, J lost 0 bases, and 8 bases lay in between. DNA of the CDR3: TGTGCCAGTAGGAGGGCTAACTATGGCTACACCTTC. Translated: CASRRANYGYTF.

This clone came up a few times. The rearrangement links TRBV9 to TRBJ1-1; 7 bases agree with TRBD1. CDR1 and CDR2 from the germline V gene are SGDLS and YYNGEE. The CDR3 runs 12 residues. V trimming: 4 bases; J trimming: 7 bases; junction bases outside the gene matches: 4. CDR3 region: CASSSGQDEAFF. The DNA of the CDR3 is TGTGCCAGCAGCTCCGGACAGGATGAAGCTTTCTTT.

The chain employs TRBV15 and TRBJ1-2; 9 positions agree with TRBD1. The V gene end was trimmed by 5 bases and the J gene end by 5 bases; junction bases not matched to a gene: 9. Germline V gives CDR1 LNHNV, CDR2 YYDKDF (reference sequence). This CDR3 contains 15 residues. The CDR3 sequence: CATSLGTGLFYGYTF. The CDR3 DNA follows: TGTGCCACCAGCTTAGGGACAGGGCTTTTTTATGGCTACACCTTC.

The chain links TRBV27 to TRBJ2-1; TRBD1 agrees at 7 bases. The junction had 4 bases not matched to a gene; V was cut back by 2 bases and J by 6 bases. Germline V gene sequence: CDR1 MNHEY, CDR2 SMNVEV (reference sequence). The CDR3 contains 14 residues. The DNA of the CDR3 is TGTGCCAGCAGTTTAGAAGGGGGCCGCAATGAGCAGTTCTTC. Its translation is CASSLEGGRNEQFF.

The chain combines TRBV6-5 with TRBJ2-5; TRBD1 matches 7 bases. Per the germline V gene, CDR1 is MNHEY and CDR2 is SVGAGI. Germline trimming cut 6 bases from V and 2 bases from J; bases unmatched to any gene: 6. The length of the CDR3 is 14 residues. Here the CDR3 DNA reads TGTGCCAGCAGGGAGCCGGGACAGCAAGAGACCCAGTACTTC. Translating it yields CASREPGQQETQYF.

The chain links TRBV15 to TRBJ2-1; TRBD2 aligns across 9 bases. The V and J ends lost 1 base and 3 bases, in that order; junction bases with no gene match: 7. From germline, CDR1 is LNHNV and CDR2 YYDKDF (reference sequence). The CDR3 sequence is 17 residues long. CDR3 sequence reads: CATSRVSAGGLYNEQFF. The CDR3 coding sequence is TGTGCCACCAGCAGAGTCTCAGCGGGAGGTCTCTACAATGAGCAGTTCTTC.

The V gene is TRBV7-2, the J gene TRBJ2-4, with D perhaps TRBD2 (5 bases). V shed 3 bases and J shed 8 bases, with 11 bases lying between them. CDR1 is SGHTA, CDR2 FQGNSA, per germline. This CDR3 contains 13 residues. CDR3: CASSLNLRDIQYF. The CDR3 bases are TGTGCCAGCAGCTTGAACCTGAGGGACATTCAGTACTTC.

The rearrangement joins TRBV5-1 to TRBJ1-2, with 11 bases fitting TRBD1. The ends lost 7 bases at V and 2 bases at J; junction bases unmatched: 4. CDR1 is SGHRS and CDR2 is YFSETQ in the germline V gene. This CDR3 spans 14 amino acids. CDR3 residues: CASSRTGGNYGYTF. In nucleotides, the CDR3 is TGCGCCAGCTCACGGACAGGGGGCAACTATGGCTACACCTTC.

The chain employs TRBV19 and TRBJ1-2, with 9 bases fitting TRBD1. The germline V gene has CDR1 LNHDA and CDR2 SQIVND (reference sequence). Trimming removed 4 bases from V and 3 bases from J; junction bases left unmatched: 6. The CDR3 consists of 15 residues. The CDR3 spells CASSRGTGSDYGYTF. The CDR3, as DNA: TGTGCCAGTAGTAGGGGGACAGGGTCGGACTATGGCTACACCTTC.

The rearrangement links TRBV6-4 to TRBJ1-1, with 7 bases aligning to TRBD1. CDR3 length equals 16 residues. The V gene's germline CDR1 is MRHNA and CDR2 SNTAGT. The trim removed 4 bases at V and 0 bases at J, leaving 8 bases unmatched. CDR3 protein: CASSVLPGQMNTEAFF. Written as DNA, the CDR3 is TGTGCCAGCAGTGTCCTACCGGGACAGATGAACACTGAAGCTTTCTTT.

The rearrangement joins TRBV19 to TRBJ2-7; weak D call: TRBD2 (6 bases). The CDR3 is 14 amino acids. CDR1 is LNHDA and CDR2 is SQIVND in the germline V gene (reference sequence). Trimming left V 5 bases short and J 6 bases short, with 17 bases between. The chain's CDR3 is CASSSTGRSGEQYF. DNA for the CDR3: TGTGCCAGTAGTTCAACCGGGAGATCGGGCGAGCAGTACTTC.

J is TRBJ2-3 and V is TRBV3-1 (or the pseudogene TRBV3-2), with D unclear. The CDR3 is made up of 12 amino acids. The germline gives CDR1 LGHDT, CDR2 YNNKEL (reference sequence). V was shortened by 1 base and J by 5 bases, with 4 bases between the two germline ends. The CDR3 sequence: CASSQVRDTQYF. The DNA for the CDR3 is TGTGCCAGCAGCCAAGTGAGAGATACGCAGTATTTT.

Written as DNA, the CDR3 is TGTGCCAGCAGGAAGAAGGACAGGGAGAATTCACCCCTCCACTTT. Translating it yields CASRKKDRENSPLHF. This chain links TRBV7-9 with TRBJ1-6; 8 bases map to TRBD1. The CDR3 consists of 15 residues. CDR1 and CDR2 (germline): SEHNR, FQNEAQ (reference sequence). The ends lost 6 bases at V and 7 bases at J; junction bases unmatched: 8. The full variable domain, rest sourced from reference TRBV7-9 and TRBJ1-6, is DTGVSQNPRHKITKRGQNVTFRCDPISEHNRLYWYRQTLGQGPEFLTYFQNEAQLEKSRLLSDRFSAERPKGSFSTLEIQRTEQGDSAMYLCASRKKDRENSPLHFGNGTRLTVT.

This sequence joins TRBV5-1 and TRBJ2-6; D gene ambiguous. Trimming pared 2 bases from V and 9 bases from J, leaving 12 bases between. The germline V gene encodes CDR1 SGHRS and CDR2 YFSETQ. This CDR3 spans 14 amino acids. CDR3 sequence: CASSFSSGVNVLTF. CDR3 in DNA: TGCGCCAGCAGCTTTTCCTCGGGTGTCAACGTCCTGACTTTC.

The chain recombines TRBV5-1 with TRBJ2-7; D is uncertain. The V gene lost 0 bases and the J gene lost 4 bases, with 14 bases spanning the gap. Germline-derived CDR1 and CDR2 are SGHRS and YFSETQ. The length of the CDR3 is 15 residues. CDR3 DNA sequence: TGCGCCAGCAGCTTGGTCGCAGGTAATCCATACGAGCAGTACTTC. This translates into CASSLVAGNPYEQYF.

The rearrangement joins TRBV10-1 to TRBJ2-1; D is possibly TRBD1 or TRBD2 (5 bases each). Per the germline V gene, CDR1 is WNHNN and CDR2 is SYGVQD (reference sequence). The V end lost 2 bases, the J end lost 4 bases, and 12 bases lay between the germline ends. The CDR3 contains 15 residues. As DNA, the CDR3 is TGCGCCAGCAGTGAGCCGGGGACCCGATACAATGAGCAGTTCTTC. This gives the protein CASSEPGTRYNEQFF.